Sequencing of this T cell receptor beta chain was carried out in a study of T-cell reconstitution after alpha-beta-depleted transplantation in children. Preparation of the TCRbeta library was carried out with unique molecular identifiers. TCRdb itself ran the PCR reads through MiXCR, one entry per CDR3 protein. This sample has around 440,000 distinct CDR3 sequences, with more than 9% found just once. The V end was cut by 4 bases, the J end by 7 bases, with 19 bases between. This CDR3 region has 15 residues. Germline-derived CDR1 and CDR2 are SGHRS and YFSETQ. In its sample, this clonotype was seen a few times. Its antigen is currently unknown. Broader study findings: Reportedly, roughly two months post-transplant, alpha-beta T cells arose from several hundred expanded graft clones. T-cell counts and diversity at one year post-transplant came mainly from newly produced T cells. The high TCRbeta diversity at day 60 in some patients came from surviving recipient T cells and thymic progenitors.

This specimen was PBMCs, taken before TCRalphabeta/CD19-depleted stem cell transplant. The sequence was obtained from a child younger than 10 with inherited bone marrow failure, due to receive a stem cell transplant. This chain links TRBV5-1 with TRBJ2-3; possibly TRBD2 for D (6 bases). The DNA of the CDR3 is TGCGCCAGCAGCGGAGGGGTTGGCTATCGGAATACGCAGTATTTT. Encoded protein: CASSGGVGYRNTQYF. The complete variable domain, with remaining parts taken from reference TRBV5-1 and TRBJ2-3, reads KAGVTQTPRYLIKTRGQQVTLSCSPISGHRSVSWYQQTPGQGLQFLFEYFSETQRNKGNFPGRFSGRQFSNSRSEMNVSTLELGDSALYLCASSGGVGYRNTQYFGPGTRLTVL.